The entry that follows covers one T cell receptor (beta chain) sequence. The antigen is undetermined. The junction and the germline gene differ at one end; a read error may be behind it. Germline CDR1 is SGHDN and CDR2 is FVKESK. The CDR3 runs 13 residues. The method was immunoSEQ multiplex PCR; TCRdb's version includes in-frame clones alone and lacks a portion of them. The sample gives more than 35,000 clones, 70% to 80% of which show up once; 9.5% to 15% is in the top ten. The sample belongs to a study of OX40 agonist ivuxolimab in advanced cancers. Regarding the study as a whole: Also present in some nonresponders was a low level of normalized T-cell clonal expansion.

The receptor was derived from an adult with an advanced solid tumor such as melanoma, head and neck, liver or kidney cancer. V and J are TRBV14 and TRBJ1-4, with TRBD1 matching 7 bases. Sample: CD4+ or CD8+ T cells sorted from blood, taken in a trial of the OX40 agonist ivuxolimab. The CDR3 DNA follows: TGTGCCAGCAGTCAAGGGACAGCAGAAAAACTGTTTTTT. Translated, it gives CASSQGTAEKLFF.